This is a list of T cell receptor beta chains from one sample in a study of response to subunit inactivated influenza vaccine. MiXCR, applied by TCRdb to the RT-PCR reads, yields one record per CDR3 protein. The sample records 290,000 or so distinct CDR3 sequences, about 20% being singletons. The starting material was PBMCs from blood, obtained roughly 20 months after vaccination. The source of these receptors is a man aged 50-75 years who received an inactivated influenza vaccine. CDR3s include the opening cysteine and the closing phenylalanine or tryptophan. The D gene is left open where the match is weak. A row's size may be missing; if present it is once, few, many or a size class.

>TRBJ1-3|many|.|15|TRBV15
CATSIQDLPGNTIYF
TGTGCCACCAGCATACAGGACTTACCTGGAAACACCATATATTTT
>TRBJ1-1|few|.|14|TRBV19
CASSISRSSTEAFF
TGTGCCAGTAGTATTTCTAGGAGTAGCACTGAAGCTTTCTTT
>TRBJ2-7|.|.|15|TRBV5-1
CASSLVGPGMNEQYF
TGCGCCAGCAGCTTGGTTGGCCCCGGTATGAACGAGCAGTACTTC
>TRBJ1-1|few|.|16|TRBV7-3
CASSANLRLMNTEAFF
TGTGCCAGCAGCGCGAATCTGAGACTTATGAACACTGAAGCTTTCTTT
>TRBJ2-7|few|.|15|TRBV7-2
CASSFTLGVGYEQYF
TGTGCCAGCAGCTTCACCTTGGGTGTGGGCTACGAGCAGTACTTC
>TRBJ2-2|many|TRBD2|13|TRBV28
CASHSGVTGELFF
TGTGCCAGCCATAGCGGGGTCACCGGGGAGCTGTTTTTT
>TRBJ2-1|few|TRBD1|14|TRBV12-3/TRBV12-4
CASSFSTGGNEQFF
TGTGCCAGCAGTTTTTCGACAGGGGGCAATGAGCAGTTCTTC
>TRBJ1-2|.|.|13|TRBV27
CASMPAGAYGYTF
TGTGCCAGCATGCCCGCAGGGGCCTATGGCTACACCTTC
>TRBJ1-1|many|.|14|TRBV20-1
CSARVTGRDTEAFF
TGCAGTGCTAGAGTAACAGGGCGCGACACTGAAGCTTTCTTT
>TRBJ2-5|.|.|13|TRBV7-8
CASSPEMQETQYF
TGTGCCAGCAGCCCCGAGATGCAAGAGACCCAGTACTTC
>TRBJ2-1|.|.|15|TRBV3-2
CASSQSTSGDNEQFF
TGTGCCAGCAGCCAATCGACTAGCGGCGACAATGAGCAGTTCTTC
>TRBJ2-4|.|TRBD2|17|TRBV20-1
CSARDLERDLAKNIQYF
TGCAGTGCTAGAGATCTCGAGCGGGACTTAGCCAAAAACATTCAGTACTTC
>TRBJ1-1|few|.|17|TRBV19
CASSTSYGQGRVTEAFF
TGTGCCAGTAGTACGTCTTACGGTCAGGGGCGCGTCACTGAAGCTTTCTTT
>TRBJ2-3|.|TRBD2|14|TRBV20-1
CGGGLAGGPDTQYF
TGCGGTGGGGGACTAGCGGGAGGACCAGATACGCAGTATTTT
>TRBJ2-5|many|.|11|TRBV20-1
CSARPGGTQYF
TGCAGTGCCCGTCCAGGAGGGACCCAGTACTTC
>TRBJ1-1|.|.|12|TRBV25-1
CASSWANTEAFF
TGTGCCAGCAGTTGGGCGAACACTGAAGCTTTCTTT
>TRBJ1-2|.|TRBD1|13|TRBV5-1
CASRSGQVDGYTF
TGCGCCAGCAGGTCCGGACAGGTGGATGGCTACACCTTC
>TRBJ1-2|few|.|15|TRBV6-1
CASSEAQAAYYGYTF
TGTGCCAGCAGTGAAGCGCAGGCGGCTTACTATGGCTACACCTTC
>TRBJ1-4|.|TRBD1|14|TRBV7-9
CASSGPPGGEKLFF
TGTGCCAGCAGCGGCCCTCCAGGGGGTGAAAAACTGTTTTTT
>TRBJ2-1|.|TRBD2|16|TRBV28
CASSFPGTTAYNEQFF
TGTGCCAGCAGTTTCCCCGGGACTACCGCCTACAATGAGCAGTTCTTC
>TRBJ1-3|few|.|17|TRBV4-3
CASSQGWGKSSGNTIYF
TGCGCCAGCAGCCAAGGTTGGGGGAAAAGCTCTGGAAACACCATATATTTT
>TRBJ1-1|.|.|15|TRBV5-1
CASRDSTELNTEAFF
TGCGCCAGCCGAGATTCGACAGAATTGAACACTGAAGCTTTCTTT
>TRBJ1-5|many|.|16|TRBV28
CASSLFRRYSNQPQHF
TGTGCCAGCAGTTTGTTCCGGAGATATAGCAATCAGCCCCAGCATTTT
>TRBJ1-2|.|.|12|TRBV13
CASSLGDLPYTF
TGTGCCAGCAGCCTCGGGGACCTCCCTTACACCTTC
>TRBJ1-5|.|.|15|TRBV5-1
CASSFGSGSSQPQHF
TGCGCCAGCAGCTTTGGTTCAGGGTCGTCGCAGCCCCAGCATTTT
>TRBJ1-1|.|.|12|TRBV3-1
CASRRANTEAFF
TGTGCCAGCAGACGAGCTAACACTGAAGCTTTCTTT
>TRBJ1-1|.|TRBD1|13|TRBV2
CANSGQGNTEALF
TGTGCCAACTCGGGACAGGGGAACACTGAAGCTTTATTT
>TRBJ1-5|few|.|15|TRBV7-8
CASSLTTGGRQPQHF
TGTGCCAGCAGCTTAACAACCGGGGGTCGGCAGCCCCAGCATTTT
>TRBJ1-6|many|.|14|TRBV20-1
CSARDEVGYSPLHF
TGCAGTGCTCGGGACGAAGTTGGGTATTCACCCCTCCACTTT
>TRBJ1-4|few|TRBD1|15|TRBV29-1
CSVGGTGAVGEKLFF
TGCAGCGTTGGGGGGACAGGGGCGGTTGGTGAAAAACTGTTTTTT
>TRBJ1-4|few|TRBD1|14|TRBV2
CASSELQGLEKLFF
TGTGCCAGCAGTGAACTACAGGGGTTGGAAAAACTGTTTTTT
>TRBJ2-1|.|TRBD2|17|TRBV4-3
CASSPDPGGSSYNEQFF
TGCGCCAGCAGCCCCGACCCCGGGGGGAGCTCCTACAATGAGCAGTTCTTC
>TRBJ2-7|.|TRBD1|15|TRBV10-3
CAISGQGTGGDEQYF
TGTGCCATCAGTGGACAAGGGACAGGGGGCGACGAGCAGTACTTC
>TRBJ1-3|.|.|17|TRBV7-7
CASSYGTASSSGNTIYF
TGTGCCAGCAGCTACGGGACCGCCTCTAGCTCTGGAAACACCATATATTTT
>TRBJ1-4|few|.|13|TRBV6-1
CASKGRTNEKLFF
TGTGCCAGCAAGGGACGGACTAATGAAAAACTGTTTTTT
>TRBJ1-2|few|.|13|TRBV20-1
CSARRTVTEGYTF
TGCAGTGCTAGACGGACAGTAACTGAGGGCTACACCTTC
>TRBJ2-1|.|TRBD2|15|TRBV12-3/TRBV12-4
CASTAGTSGTSPQFF
TGTGCCAGCACCGCCGGGACTAGCGGGACCTCACCGCAGTTCTTC
>TRBJ1-2|.|.|14|TRBV5-4
CASSSDTNNYGYTF
TGTGCCAGCAGTTCAGACACAAACAACTATGGCTACACCTTC
>TRBJ2-5|.|.|17|TRBV9
CASSVGGRSVYQETQYF
TGTGCCAGCAGCGTAGGAGGAAGAAGTGTGTACCAAGAGACCCAGTACTTC
>TRBJ2-5|few|.|17|TRBV10-1
CASSESKSSVFQETQYF
TGCGCCAGCAGTGAGTCGAAGAGCTCCGTATTCCAAGAGACCCAGTACTTC
>TRBJ1-4|.|.|14|TRBV7-2
CVSSLGPGSEKLFF
TGTGTCAGCAGCTTAGGGCCAGGTTCCGAAAAACTGTTTTTT
>TRBJ2-2|.|.|15|TRBV27
CASSALSGSTGELFF
TGTGCCAGCAGTGCCCTGTCAGGCAGCACCGGGGAGCTGTTTTTT
>TRBJ2-2|few|TRBD1|18|TRBV7-7
CASSPIWYRGLDTGELFF
TGTGCCAGCAGCCCGATTTGGTACAGGGGGCTGGACACCGGGGAGCTGTTTTTT
>TRBJ1-4|many|.|14|TRBV20-1
CSATRPKWGEKLFF
TGCAGTGCTACTCGGCCTAAGTGGGGTGAAAAACTGTTTTTT
>TRBJ2-1|few|TRBD2|15|TRBV20-1
CSARHGTSGSGEQFF
TGCAGTGCTCGTCACGGGACTAGCGGGAGCGGTGAGCAGTTCTTC
>TRBJ1-2|.|.|14|TRBV21-1
CASSKAGQGRGYTF
TGTGCCAGCAGCAAAGCAGGTCAGGGAAGAGGCTACACCTTC
>TRBJ2-7|.|.|14|TRBV5-1
CASSLTLGPYEQYF
TGCGCCAGCAGCTTGACCCTGGGGCCCTACGAGCAGTACTTC
>TRBJ2-7|.|TRBD1|14|TRBV2
CASSPGQGDNEQYF
TGTGCCAGCAGTCCCGGACAGGGAGACAACGAGCAGTACTTC
>TRBJ1-3|.|.|17|TRBV12-3/TRBV12-4
CASSLAETANSGNTIYF
TGTGCCAGCAGTTTAGCGGAAACAGCCAACTCTGGAAACACCATATATTTT
>TRBJ2-3|once|.|15|TRBV7-3
CASSSSGASTDTQYF
TGTGCCAGCAGCAGTAGCGGAGCAAGCACAGATACGCAGTATTTT
>TRBJ1-2|few|.|11|TRBV21-1
CASNSPGGYTF
TGTGCCAGCAACAGCCCAGGGGGCTACACCTTC
>TRBJ1-4|.|TRBD1|15|TRBV3-1
CASSPGQQVNEKLFF
TGTGCCAGCAGCCCGGGACAGCAAGTAAATGAAAAACTGTTTTTT
>TRBJ1-5|once|.|17|TRBV15
CATSRGTSVRREQPQHF
TGTGCCACCAGCAGAGGTACTTCTGTAAGGAGGGAACAGCCCCAGCATTTT
>TRBJ1-3|.|.|16|TRBV9
CASSVAPGGSGNTIYF
TGTGCCAGCAGCGTAGCCCCCGGGGGCTCTGGAAACACCATATATTTT
>TRBJ2-1|.|TRBD2|19|TRBV29-1
CSVIEGLAGGRGSYNEQFF
TGCAGCGTCATTGAAGGACTAGCGGGGGGCCGGGGTTCCTACAATGAGCAGTTCTTC
>TRBJ2-3|once|TRBD2|16|TRBV5-1
CAIPPCPGGCTDTQYF
TGCGCCATCCCTCCTTGTCCGGGGGGGTGCACAGATACGCAGTATTTT
>TRBJ2-3|.|.|14|TRBV4-1
CASSQRGVWVMQYF
TGCGCCAGCAGCCAAAGGGGAGTTTGGGTTATGCAGTATTTT